This T cell receptor beta chain was captured by sequencing in a study of cytomegalovirus exposure and HLA in healthy donors. Findings and caveats of the study: In vitro assays verified that a few CMV-associated chains recognized CMV antigens specifically. With further analysis later on, most CMV-associated TCR beta chains appeared HLA-restricted.

It was with 60 Vbeta and 13 Jbeta primers that the PCR ran. Assay used: immunoSEQ multiplex PCR; TCRdb lists only in-frame clones, some missing. The sample consists of 100,000 to 150,000 clones, almost 80% of them appearing once. Germline V CDR1 and CDR2: MGHRA, YSYEKL. Deletions cut 4 bases from V and 7 bases from J, with 14 bases between. The CDR3 loop spans 14 amino acids. It was healthy bone marrow donors who served as donors. Turning to this clone: Its specificity is unknown.

The sample comprised PBMCs. The sequence derives from a female donor in good health and CMV-seronegative. The chain has TRBV4-1 and TRBJ1-5, with D tentatively TRBD1 (6 bases). CDR3 sequence reads: CASSRYRVSQPQHF. CDR3 DNA: TGCGCCAGCAGCCGATACAGGGTATCCCAGCCCCAGCATTTT.